A single sample is the source of the 32 T cell receptor beta chains below, sequenced in a study of CD8+CD57+ T cells in acquired aplastic anemia. TCR beta VDJ combinations and CDR3 sequences were profiled from genomic DNA. One entry per CDR3 protein results from TCRdb running MiXCR on the reads. The table has about half a million distinct CDR3 sequences, around 30% seen once. CD8+CD57+ cell expansion had been shown by flow cytometry in patients chosen for sequencing. The sequencing sample was made of sorted CD4+, CD8+, or CD8+CD57+ T cells (not recorded which) from PBMCs. These receptors were collected from a human donor with aplastic anemia.

The chain combines TRBV10-3 with TRBJ2-7; TRBD1 agrees at 10 bases. Trimming took 10 bases from V and 12 from J; bases not matched to a gene: 12. There are 12 residues in the CDR3. The V gene's germline CDR1 is ENHRY and CDR2 SYGVKD. In DNA form, the CDR3 reads TGTGCCAGCAGAGATCCGGGACAGGGGCTGTACTTC. Translation gives CASRDPGQGLYF.

This clonotype was seen at least ten times. The chain carries TRBV2 and TRBJ2-7; 11 positions agree with TRBD1. CDR1 SNHLY and CDR2 FYNNEI come from the germline V gene. V dropped 6 bases and J dropped 0; count of bases not matched to a gene: 4. The CDR3 spans 15 residues. CDR3 nucleotides: TGTGCCAGCAGGGCCGGGACAGGGGGCTCCTACGAGCAGTACTTC. Residues: CASRAGTGGSYEQYF.

The genes are TRBV5-1 and TRBJ2-2; 7 positions match TRBD1. The CDR3 has 15 residues. The V segment lost 4 bases and the J segment 6 bases; nucleotides outside the gene matches: 9. In germline, CDR1 is SGHRS, CDR2 YFSETQ. In nucleotides, the CDR3 is TGCGCCAGCAGCCCAGGAACACAGGGGTCCGGGGAGCTGTTTTTT. Translation: CASSPGTQGSGELFF. Complete variable domain (other parts from reference TRBV5-1 and TRBJ2-2): KAGVTQTPRYLIKTRGQQVTLSCSPISGHRSVSWYQQTPGQGLQFLFEYFSETQRNKGNFPGRFSGRQFSNSRSEMNVSTLELGDSALYLCASSPGTQGSGELFFGEGSRLTVL.

This clonotype was picked up many times. CDR3 DNA sequence: TGTGCCAGCGGGGACGGGGGCACAGATACGCAGTATTTT. Translating gives CASGDGGTDTQYF. The chain combines TRBV2 with TRBJ2-3; D is tentatively TRBD1 or TRBD2 (5 bases each). This CDR3 is 13 amino acids long. The ends were cut back, 8 bases at V and 1 base at J, with 10 bases in the middle. Germline CDR1 and CDR2: SNHLY and FYNNEI.

The sample holds many counts of this clonotype. J is TRBJ1-5 and V is TRBV20-1, with 10 positions matching TRBD1. The CDR3 contains 14 residues. Germline assignment: CDR1 DFQATT and CDR2 SNEGSKA (reference sequence). The ends lost 5 bases at V and 7 bases at J; junction bases unmatched: 8. CDR3 residues: CSASGTGVEQPQHF. The CDR3, as DNA: TGCAGTGCTTCCGGGACAGGGGTGGAACAGCCCCAGCATTTT.

V gene TRBV19 combines with J gene TRBJ2-3; D might be TRBD2 (7 bases). The CDR3 spans 14 residues. V was shortened by 3 bases and J by 5 bases, with 12 bases between the two germline ends. Germline CDR1 and CDR2: LNHDA and SQIVND (reference sequence). The CDR3 loop is CASSILGGGDTQYF. CDR3 in DNA: TGTGCCAGTAGTATCCTAGGGGGGGGAGATACGCAGTATTTT.

In this sample, this clonotype turned up a few times. With a much larger clone just one base away, this may be a read error. The chain carries TRBV19 and TRBJ1-5; D uncertain. Germline CDR1 LNHDA, CDR2 SQIVND (reference sequence). The length of the CDR3 is 12 residues. V lost 10 bases to trimming and J lost 3 bases, with 10 bases between them. The CDR3 DNA sequence: TGTGCCACCCGGGAGGTCAATCAGCCCCAGCATTTT. It specifies CATREVNQPQHF.

The sample holds many counts of this clonotype. The chain has TRBV4-3 and TRBJ2-7, with unresolved D. Germline CDR1 is LGHNA and CDR2 is YSLEER. This CDR3 has 13 residues. V shed 4 bases and J shed 5 bases, with 12 bases lying between them. The CDR3 is CASSPSRANEQYF. The DNA for the CDR3 is TGCGCCAGCAGCCCCTCCCGGGCGAACGAGCAGTACTTC.

This clonotype was observed a single time. The V and J genes are TRBV2 and TRBJ2-5, with 10 bases fitting TRBD2. V lost 7 bases, J lost 9 bases, and 2 bases stayed unmatched. The CDR3 contains 11 residues. Germline assignment: CDR1 SNHLY and CDR2 FYNNEI. CDR3 loop: CASTSGRAQYF. In DNA form, the CDR3 reads TGTGCCAGCACGAGCGGGAGGGCCCAGTACTTC.

This clonotype was detected ten times or more. Relative to the germline gene, one junction end is altered; a read error may explain this. The V and J genes are TRBV20-1 and TRBJ1-2, with D unclear. Germline values: CDR1 DFQATT, CDR2 SNEGSKA (reference sequence). The CDR3 has 10 residues. DNA of the CDR3: TGCAGTGCTAGAGCTCAGGAGGTAGCCTTC. Residues: CSARAQEVAF.

V is TRBV20-1 and J is TRBJ2-5, with D maybe TRBD2 (6 bases). This CDR3 comprises 12 residues. The V gene's germline CDR1 is DFQATT and CDR2 SNEGSKA (reference sequence). Trimming removed 7 bases at V and 5 bases at J, with 14 bases between. CDR3 DNA: TGCAGTGGACTAGAATCCTCGGAGACCCAGTACTTC. Translation: CSGLESSETQYF.

This clonotype was detected many times. The rearrangement links TRBV2 to TRBJ1-5; TRBD1 might be the D (5 bases). Germline assignment: CDR1 SNHLY and CDR2 FYNNEI. Trimming removed 2 bases at V and 0 bases at J, with 11 bases between. The CDR3 sequence is 16 residues long. The CDR3 DNA follows: TGTGCCAGCAGTGAAATCGCAGGGTTTAGCAATCAGCCCCAGCATTTT. This sequence encodes CASSEIAGFSNQPQHF.

As for this clonotype: Given a much more abundant clone one base away, this may be a read error. V usage is TRBV2 and J usage is TRBJ1-5; TRBD1 is a possible D gene (5 bases). This CDR3 contains 14 residues. CDR1 and CDR2 (germline): SNHLY, FYNNEI. Trimming left V 2 bases short and J 5 bases short, with 10 bases between. CDR3 sequence: CASSESLGDQPQHF. Written as DNA, the CDR3 is TGTGCCAGCAGTGAAAGCTTGGGGGATCAGCCCCAGCATTTT. The variable domain in full, with the rest retrieved from reference TRBV2 and TRBJ1-5, is EPEVTQTPSHQVTQMGQEVILRCVPISNHLYFYWYRQILGQKVEFLVSFYNNEISEKSEIFDDQFSVERPDGSNFTLKIRSTKLEDSAMYFCASSESLGDQPQHFGDGTRLSIL.

Turning to this clonotype: This may be a read error: a much more frequent sequence differs by one nucleotide. The chain links TRBV15 to TRBJ1-1; 9 positions match TRBD1. This CDR3 comprises 15 residues. Germline CDR1 is LNHNV and CDR2 is YYDKDF (reference sequence). The CDR3, as DNA: TGTGCCACCAACAGAGGGGACAGGGACAACACTGAAGCTTCCTTT. It encodes CATNRGDRDNTEASF.

The genes are TRBV11-2 and TRBJ1-1; D possibly corresponds to TRBD1 (5 bases). CDR3 length equals 17 residues. The germline V gene encodes CDR1 SGHAT and CDR2 FQNNGV. Trimming removed 0 bases from V and 2 bases from J, with 16 bases in between. The CDR3 protein is CASSLERWGSSNTEAFF. In DNA, the CDR3 is TGTGCCAGCAGCTTAGAGAGGTGGGGCAGCTCCAACACTGAAGCTTTCTTT.

This chain connects TRBV10-2 to TRBJ2-3; the match to TRBD2 covers 10 bases. The length of the CDR3 is 16 residues. Trimming at V came to 8 bases and at J to 6 bases, leaving 14 bases not matched to a gene. Per germline, CDR1 WSHSY and CDR2 SAAADI. CDR3 protein: CASLGGLAFRTDTQYF. In nucleotides, the CDR3 is TGCGCCAGCCTCGGGGGACTAGCGTTCAGGACGGATACGCAGTATTTT.

Comments on this clonotype: The junction departs from germline at one end; a sequencing error may be responsible. The J gene is TRBJ2-5, the V gene TRBV11-1; D is undetermined. The length of the CDR3 is 14 residues. Per germline, CDR1 SGHAT and CDR2 FQDESV (reference sequence). This CDR3 is CASSLPAYQEAQYF. CDR3 nucleotide sequence: TGTGCCAGCAGTTTACCCGCGTACCAAGAGGCCCAGTACTTC.

A remark on this clonotype: This CDR3 fails to terminate in the conserved phenylalanine or tryptophan, so it likely reflects a read error. The J gene is TRBJ1-1, the V gene TRBV5-4; D gene uncertain. Trimming removed 4 bases from V and 2 bases from J, with 12 bases in between. Germline V gives CDR1 SGHNT, CDR2 YYREEE (reference sequence). The CDR3 loop spans 14 amino acids. Here the CDR3 reads CASSTKSGNTEAFS. As DNA, the CDR3 is TGTGCCAGCAGCACGAAATCGGGAAACACTGAAGCTTTCTCT.

This clonotype has only a few counts. This could be a read error, since a much larger clone is one nucleotide away. This rearrangement joins TRBV15 to TRBJ2-5; D call uncertain. CDR3 length: 14 amino acids. CDR1 is LNHNV and CDR2 is YYDKDF in the germline V gene (reference sequence). V was cut by 7 bases and J by 0 bases, with 12 bases left in between. DNA for the CDR3: TGTGCCACCAACTTAGGACGGTACCAAGAGACCCAGTACTTC. The encoded protein is CATNLGRYQETQYF. Using reference TRBV15 and TRBJ2-5 for the parts outside the CDR3, the full variable domain is DAMVIQNPRYQVTQFGKPVTLSCSQTLNHNVMYWYQQKSSQAPKLLFHYYDKDFNNEADTPDNFQSRRPNTSFCFLDIRSPGLGDTAMYLCATNLGRYQETQYFGPGTRLLVL.

This chain uses TRBV27 with TRBJ1-1; D is unclear. CDR3 length equals 13 residues. The germline V gene encodes CDR1 MNHEY and CDR2 SMNVEV (reference sequence). Trimming left V 2 bases short and J 4 bases short, with 8 bases between. DNA of the CDR3: TGTGCCAGCAGTTTAAGGAGTGTCACTGAAGCTTTCTTT. This codes for CASSLRSVTEAFF.

In its sample, this clonotype was seen a few times. The chain uses TRBV9 and TRBJ1-1; D is uncertain. Germline CDR1 reads SGDLS; CDR2 reads YYNGEE. The CDR3 is 14 residues long. V was pared by 0 bases and J by 1 base, with 7 bases between. This chain's CDR3 is CASSVAQKNTEAFF. CDR3 DNA sequence: TGTGCCAGCAGCGTAGCACAGAAGAACACTGAAGCTTTCTTT.

V usage is TRBV3-1 and J usage is TRBJ1-1, with D possibly being TRBD1 (5 bases). This CDR3 has 14 amino acids. CDR1 is LGHDT, CDR2 YNNKEL, per germline (reference sequence). V was trimmed by 3 bases and J by 4 bases, leaving 12 bases between them. This chain's CDR3 is CASSQVGGLTEAFF. The CDR3 nucleotides read TGTGCCAGCAGCCAGGTGGGGGGACTCACTGAAGCTTTCTTT.

This clonotype has ten or more counts. This chain joins TRBV24-1 and TRBJ2-7, with D unclear. In germline, CDR1 is KGHDR, CDR2 SFDVKD. This CDR3 contains 12 residues. V shed 3 bases and J shed 4 bases, with 6 bases lying between them. CDR3 bases: TGTGCCACCAGTGATGGCCGGTACGAGCAGTACTTC. It translates to CATSDGRYEQYF.

CDR3 sequence reads: CASSEAETAAFF. Here the CDR3 DNA reads TGTGCCAGCAGTGAAGCTGAGACAGCGGCTTTCTTT. V is TRBV6-1 and J is TRBJ1-1; perhaps TRBD1 as D (5 bases). Germline V gives CDR1 MNHNS, CDR2 SASEGT. This CDR3 has 12 amino acids. Between the trimmed V and J ends, which lost 0 bases and 11 bases, there was a span of 10 bases.

V gene TRBV20-1 combines with J gene TRBJ2-7, with a weak D call TRBD2 (6 bases). This CDR3 is built from 12 residues. With 3 bases removed from V and 2 bases from J, the gap between germline ends came to 8 bases. CDR1 DFQATT and CDR2 SNEGSKA come from the germline V gene (reference sequence). The CDR3 is CSASSSAYEQYF. For the CDR3, the DNA is TGCAGTGCTAGTTCTAGCGCCTACGAGCAGTACTTC.

In the case of this clonotype: With a much larger clone just one base away, this may be a read error. This likely comes from a read error, as the CDR3 has no conserved phenylalanine or tryptophan at its end. V is TRBV7-7 and J is TRBJ2-7; TRBD2 might be the D (6 bases). This CDR3 has 14 residues. CDR1 is SSHAT and CDR2 is FNYEAQ in the germline V gene (reference sequence). As DNA, the CDR3 is TGTGCTAGCAGCTTAGCGGAGACGGGCGGTGAGCAGTACCTC. Translation gives CASSLAETGGEQYL.

Ten or more counts support this clonotype. The V and J genes are TRBV9 and TRBJ1-3, with D perhaps matching TRBD1 (5 bases). With 3 bases removed from V and 6 bases from J, the gap between germline ends came to 13 bases. The CDR3 sequence is 14 residues long. Germline CDR1 is SGDLS and CDR2 is YYNGEE. CDR3 nucleotide sequence: TGTGCCAGCAGCGCGGGGGGTAGCGAAAACACCATATATTTT. Translated: CASSAGGSENTIYF.

This clonotype was observed a few times. The V call is TRBV2, the J call TRBJ1-4, with 8 bases aligning to TRBD1. The CDR3 covers 15 residues. Germline CDR1 is SNHLY and CDR2 is FYNNEI. After removal of 6 bases from V and 4 bases from J, the junction contained 7 bases not matched to a gene. CDR3 sequence (DNA): TGTGCCAGCAGGAACAGGGGGACGGGTAATGAAAAACTGTTTTTT. Its translation: CASRNRGTGNEKLFF.

This clonotype occurred a few times. The CDR3 spells CASTDSIDYGYTF. The CDR3 DNA reads TGTGCCAGCACCGATTCGATTGACTATGGCTACACCTTC. The V gene is TRBV5-6, the J gene TRBJ1-2; D is undetermined. Germline lookup yields CDR1 SGHDT and CDR2 YYEEEE. The CDR3 sequence is 13 residues long. The germline V and J ends were trimmed by 6 bases and 3 bases, with 12 bases remaining between them.

The table lists this clonotype with many counts. The J gene is TRBJ1-4, the V gene TRBV2; 10 nucleotides agree with TRBD1. This CDR3 has 15 residues. Germline CDR1 and CDR2: SNHLY and FYNNEI. Trimming took 5 bases from V and 7 from J; bases not matched to a gene: 7. CDR3 bases: TGTGCCAGCAGTAACTCTAGGACAGGGGGTGAAAAACTGTTTTTT. The encoded protein is CASSNSRTGGEKLFF.

This clonotype was detected many times. The rearrangement uses TRBV7-2 and TRBJ1-2, with TRBD1 matching over 7 bases. Trimming at V came to 5 bases and at J to 2 bases, leaving 5 bases not matched to a gene. The CDR3 consists of 14 residues. Germline CDR1 is SGHTA and CDR2 is FQGNSA. The CDR3 loop is CASSIRQGNYGYTF. The CDR3 DNA reads as TGTGCCAGCAGCATTCGACAGGGCAACTATGGCTACACCTTC.

In its sample, this clonotype was seen many times. This sequence joins TRBV19 and TRBJ2-7; the D gene is possibly TRBD1 (5 bases). The CDR3 runs to 14 residues. Germline V gives CDR1 LNHDA, CDR2 SQIVND (reference sequence). Trimming cost V 9 bases and J 2 bases, with 17 bases left between them. CDR3 DNA: TGTGCCAGCTCAGCCCGGGCAGGGACCTACGAGCAGTACTTC. Translation gives CASSARAGTYEQYF.